This T cell receptor (beta chain) derives from a study of blood T cells in healthy people across ages. V gave up 2 bases and J gave up 2 bases; unmatched junction bases: 14. CDR1 LGHNA and CDR2 YSLEER come from the germline V gene. This CDR3 comprises 18 residues. The use of a sample-barcoded 5' primer and a J-beta primer mix characterized a second PCR of about 7 to 12 cycles. One entry per CDR3 protein, called by TCRdb with MiXCR from the 5' RACE reads. This table holds about 900,000 distinct CDR3 sequences, approximately 65% found once. The sample comprised blood. The clonotype was recovered from a man under 40 in good health. This chain uses TRBV4-3 with TRBJ2-7; 8 bases line up with TRBD1. The CDR3 reads CASSQHPRGQGRAYEQYF. The CDR3 coding sequence is TGCGCCAGCAGCCAACACCCCCGAGGACAGGGAAGAGCCTACGAGCAGTACTTC.